A selection of T cell receptor beta chains follows, all from one sample in a study of blood T cell repertoires in COVID-19. Measured with immunoSEQ multiplex PCR; TCRdb has only the in-frame clones, and not every one. The table includes approximately 200,000 clones, roughly 84% detected once. The material sequenced was peripheral blood. These receptors all come from a man aged 50 or older who had recovered from COVID-19. Both conserved end residues are part of each CDR3. The D gene is left open where the match is weak. Some rows mark clone size as missing; the rest say once, few, many or name a class of expanded clone.

d_call	v_call	j_call	clone_size	cdr3_aa	cdr3_nt
TRBD2	TRBV2	TRBJ2-5	.	CASRGRALVGFQETQYF	TGTGCCAGCAGAGGGAGGGCTCTGGTGGGCTTCCAAGAGACCCAGTACTTC
.	TRBV25-1	TRBJ1-2	.	CASSESPGYGYTF	TGTGCCAGCAGCGAATCCCCAGGGTACGGCTACACCTTC
.	TRBV30	TRBJ1-1	few	CAWSHSGTEAFF	TGTGCCTGGTCGCATTCGGGGACTGAAGCTTTCTTT
TRBD2	TRBV19	TRBJ2-5	.	CASSMRGVVAGEKETQYF	TGTGCCAGTAGTATGAGGGGCGTGGTAGCGGGAGAGAAAGAGACCCAGTACTTC
.	TRBV5-1	TRBJ2-2	.	CASSSKAGPGELFF	TGCGCCAGCAGCTCAAAAGCAGGGCCCGGGGAGCTGTTTTTT
TRBD1	TRBV19	TRBJ1-2	.	CASSTGGGPNYGYTF	TGTGCCAGTAGTACAGGGGGCGGTCCTAACTATGGCTACACCTTC
.	TRBV7-9	TRBJ2-7	medium-sized	CASSLGTGRGYEQYF	TGTGCCAGCAGCTTAGGGACAGGGAGGGGCTACGAGCAGTACTTC
TRBD1	TRBV5-1	TRBJ1-2	.	CASSLALGQDVSGYTF	TGCGCCAGCAGCTTGGCCCTGGGACAGGACGTTAGTGGCTACACCTTC
TRBD2	TRBV18	TRBJ2-7	.	CASSPTSGSAYEQYF	TGTGCCAGCTCCCCGACTAGCGGGAGTGCTTACGAGCAGTACTTC
.	TRBV28	TRBJ1-2	.	CASSRPTVSYGYTF	TGTGCCAGCAGCCGCCCGACAGTCAGCTATGGCTACACCTTC
TRBD1	TRBV7-2	TRBJ1-5	.	CASSLSGQGNQPQHF	TGTGCCAGCAGCTTATCCGGACAGGGGAATCAGCCCCAGCATTTT
TRBD2	TRBV7-2	TRBJ2-3	.	CASSLDYAGGRDTQYF	TGTGCCAGCAGCTTAGACTATGCGGGGGGAAGGGATACGCAGTATTTT
TRBD2	TRBV3-1/TRBV3-2	TRBJ2-3	.	CASSQLRLAGAPTDTQYF	TGTGCCAGCAGCCAACTTCGACTAGCGGGAGCCCCCACAGATACGCAGTATTTT
TRBD1	TRBV7-2	TRBJ1-1	.	CASSRTGGLGAFF	TGTGCCAGCAGCCGGACAGGGGGTCTGGGGGCTTTCTTT
TRBD2	TRBV5-1	TRBJ2-7	.	CASSWGTSDTYEQYF	TGCGCCAGCAGCTGGGGGACTAGCGACACCTACGAGCAGTACTTC
TRBD2	TRBV9	TRBJ2-1	.	CASSVEGLAGFYNEQFF	TGTGCCAGCAGCGTAGAAGGCCTAGCGGGATTCTACAATGAGCAGTTCTTC
.	TRBV2	TRBJ2-2	.	CASSTLYSGTGELFF	TGTGCCAGCAGCACACTCTACTCGGGGACCGGGGAGCTGTTTTTT
.	TRBV11-3	TRBJ1-5	.	CASSLHSYRPNQPQHF	TGTGCCAGCAGCTTACATTCCTACAGGCCTAATCAGCCCCAGCATTTT
.	TRBV2	TRBJ2-1	.	CASRPNEYNEQFF	TGTGCCAGCAGACCCAACGAGTACAATGAGCAGTTCTTC
.	TRBV30	TRBJ1-2	once	CAWKQPDILGYTF	TGTGCCTGGAAACAGCCAGATATCCTTGGCTACACCTTC
.	TRBV6-6	TRBJ2-7	.	CASSWEEGPSRRLGYEQYF	TGTGCCAGCAGCTGGGAGGAAGGACCCTCTCGCCGGTTAGGGTACGAGCAGTACTTC
.	TRBV6-1	TRBJ2-7	.	CASSEASGVDEQYF	TGTGCCAGCAGTGAAGCTTCAGGGGTTGACGAGCAGTACTTC
TRBD1	TRBV29-1	TRBJ1-2	.	CSVWGQGACYTF	TGCAGCGTTTGGGGACAGGGGGCTTGCTACACCTTC
TRBD1	TRBV15	TRBJ2-5	few	CATSRRSLWDRVTSVWREETQYF	TGTGCCACCAGCAGGCGTTCGCTTTGGGACAGGGTAACTAGCGTATGGCGGGAAGAGACCCAGTACTTC
TRBD2	TRBV6-5	TRBJ2-7	.	CASSSTSGRAGEQYF	TGTGCCAGCAGCTCGACTAGCGGGAGGGCTGGAGAGCAGTACTTC
.	TRBV28	TRBJ1-2	.	CASSSRPDYGYTF	TGTGCCAGCAGTTCCAGGCCCGACTATGGCTACACCTTC
.	TRBV18	TRBJ1-2	.	CASSPQEGGKLYGYTF	TGTGCCAGCTCACCACAGGAAGGGGGAAAGTTGTATGGCTACACCTTC
.	TRBV24-1	TRBJ2-1	.	CATSGPRADNEQFF	TGTGCCACCAGTGGGCCGAGGGCTGACAATGAGCAGTTCTTC
.	TRBV5-1	TRBJ2-1	.	CASSPGQSYNEQFF	TGCGCCAGCAGCCCCGGACAGTCCTACAATGAGCAGTTCTTC
.	TRBV5-4	TRBJ2-1	once	CASTAGESYYEQFF	TGTGCCAGCACCGCAGGGGAGTCGTATTATGAGCAGTTCTTC
.	TRBV12-3/TRBV12-4	TRBJ2-3	.	CASSVRDTQYF	TGTGCCAGCTCCGTTCGAGATACGCAGTATTTT
TRBD1	TRBV28	TRBJ1-1	.	CASSFAGTGGDLGTEAFF	TGTGCCAGCAGTTTTGCCGGGACAGGGGGTGATCTGGGGACTGAAGCTTTCTTT
.	TRBV5-5	TRBJ1-3	.	CASSFGTGITSGNTIYF	TGTGCCAGCAGCTTCGGAACAGGGATTACCTCTGGAAACACCATATATTTT
.	TRBV2	TRBJ2-7	.	CASSENSSYEQYF	TGTGCCAGCAGTGAGAACAGCTCCTACGAGCAGTACTTC
.	TRBV19	TRBJ2-7	few	CASSPDYYEQYF	TGTGCCAGTAGCCCGGACTACTACGAGCAGTACTTC
.	TRBV27	TRBJ2-7	once	CASRITGSPAYEQYF	TGTGCCAGCAGAATAACAGGGTCCCCCGCCTACGAGCAGTACTTC
.	TRBV23-1	TRBJ2-7	.	CASSQSEEQYF	TGCGCCAGCAGTCAATCGGAGGAGCAGTACTTC
TRBD2	TRBV6-4	TRBJ2-2	.	CASSDSMTSRNTGELFF	TGTGCCAGCAGTGACTCGATGACTAGCCGAAACACCGGGGAGCTGTTTTTT
TRBD2	TRBV19	TRBJ2-1	.	CASTGTSGGNEQFF	TGTGCCAGTACCGGGACTAGCGGGGGCAATGAGCAGTTCTTC
.	TRBV19	TRBJ2-3	.	CASRGGGTDTQYF	TGTGCCAGTAGGGGAGGAGGGACAGATACGCAGTATTTT